One T cell receptor (beta chain) is described in this entry. This sample is part of a study of blood T cell repertoires in COVID-19. The wider study: Both acute and convalescent COVID-19 samples were obtained from the United States, Italy and Spain.

This CDR3 region has 13 residues. CDR1 is MDHEN and CDR2 is SYDVKM in the germline V gene. V was clipped by 4 bases and J by 1 base, with 7 bases between them. TCRdb's copy holds only in-frame clones and misses some; the assay was immunoSEQ multiplex PCR. The sample has around 40,000 clones; roughly 78% are singletons. V and J are TRBV28 and TRBJ2-5, with D maybe TRBD2 (5 bases). The source material was peripheral blood. The TCR comes from a man between 65 and 85 years old with acute or convalescent COVID-19. CDR3 residues: CASSSSSQETQYF. Written as DNA, the CDR3 is TGTGCCAGCAGTTCTAGCTCCCAAGAGACCCAGTACTTC.